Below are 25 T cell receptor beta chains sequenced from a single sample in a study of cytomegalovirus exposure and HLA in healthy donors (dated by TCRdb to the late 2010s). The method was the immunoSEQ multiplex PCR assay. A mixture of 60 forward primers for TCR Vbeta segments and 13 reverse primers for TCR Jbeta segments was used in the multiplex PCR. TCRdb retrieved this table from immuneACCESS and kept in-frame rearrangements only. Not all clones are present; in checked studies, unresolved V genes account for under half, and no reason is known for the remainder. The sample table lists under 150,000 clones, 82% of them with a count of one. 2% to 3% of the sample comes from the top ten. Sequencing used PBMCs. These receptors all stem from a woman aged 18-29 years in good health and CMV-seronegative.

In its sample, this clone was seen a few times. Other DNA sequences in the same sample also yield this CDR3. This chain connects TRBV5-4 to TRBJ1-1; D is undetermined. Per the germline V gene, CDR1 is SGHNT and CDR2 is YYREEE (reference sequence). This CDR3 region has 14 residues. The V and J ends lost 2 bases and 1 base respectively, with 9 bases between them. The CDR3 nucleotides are TGTGCCAGCAGCTTTTCGACGGGGAACACTGAAGCTTTCTTT. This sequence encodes CASSFSTGNTEAFF.

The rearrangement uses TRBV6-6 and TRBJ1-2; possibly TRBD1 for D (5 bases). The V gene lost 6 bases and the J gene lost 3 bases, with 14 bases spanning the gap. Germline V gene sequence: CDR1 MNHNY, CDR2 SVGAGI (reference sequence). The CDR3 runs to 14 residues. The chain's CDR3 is CASSLRGGDYGYTF. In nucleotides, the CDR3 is TGTGCCAGCAGCCTCCGTGGAGGGGACTATGGCTACACCTTC.

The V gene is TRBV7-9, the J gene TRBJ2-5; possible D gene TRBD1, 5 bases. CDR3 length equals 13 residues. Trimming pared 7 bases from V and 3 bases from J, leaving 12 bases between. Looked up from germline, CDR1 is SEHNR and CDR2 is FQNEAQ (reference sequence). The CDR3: CASKKDIKETQYF. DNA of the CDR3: TGTGCCAGCAAGAAGGACATTAAAGAGACCCAGTACTTC.

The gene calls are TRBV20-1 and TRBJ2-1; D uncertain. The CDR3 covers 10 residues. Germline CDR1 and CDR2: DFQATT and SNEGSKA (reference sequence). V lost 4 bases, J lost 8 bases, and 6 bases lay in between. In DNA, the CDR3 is TGCAGTGCTACCGGAGATGAGCAGTTCTTC. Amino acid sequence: CSATGDEQFF.

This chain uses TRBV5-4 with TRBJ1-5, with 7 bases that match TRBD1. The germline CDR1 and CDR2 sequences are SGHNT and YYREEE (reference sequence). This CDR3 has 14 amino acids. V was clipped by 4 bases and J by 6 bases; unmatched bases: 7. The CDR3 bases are TGTGCCAGCAGCATGGACAGGACCAGTCAGCCCCAGCATTTT. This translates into CASSMDRTSQPQHF.

CDR3 loop: CASRTGTQSNYGYTF. DNA of the CDR3: TGTGCCAGCAGGACAGGGACCCAATCTAACTATGGCTACACCTTC. The chain joins TRBV6-6 to TRBJ1-2, with 7 bases fitting TRBD1. Per germline, CDR1 MNHNY and CDR2 SVGAGI (reference sequence). J gave up 0 bases and V 6 bases, and 7 bases lay outside the gene matches. This CDR3 contains 15 residues.

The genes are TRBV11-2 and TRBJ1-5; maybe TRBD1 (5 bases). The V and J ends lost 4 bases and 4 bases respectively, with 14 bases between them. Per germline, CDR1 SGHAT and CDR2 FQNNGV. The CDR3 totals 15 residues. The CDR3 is CASSWMDTSNQPQHF. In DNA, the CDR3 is TGTGCCAGCAGCTGGATGGACACCTCGAATCAGCCCCAGCATTTT.

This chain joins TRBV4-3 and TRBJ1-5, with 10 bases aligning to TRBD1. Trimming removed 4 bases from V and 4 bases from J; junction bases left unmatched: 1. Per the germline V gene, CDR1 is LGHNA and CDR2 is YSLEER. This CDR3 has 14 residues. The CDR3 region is CASSPGQGNQPQHF. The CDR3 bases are TGCGCCAGCAGCCCGGGACAGGGGAATCAGCCCCAGCATTTT.

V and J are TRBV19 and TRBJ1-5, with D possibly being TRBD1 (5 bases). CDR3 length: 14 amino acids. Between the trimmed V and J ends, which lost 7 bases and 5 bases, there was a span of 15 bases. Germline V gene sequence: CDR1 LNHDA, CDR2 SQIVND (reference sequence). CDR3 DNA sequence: TGTGCCAGTAAGGAGGGGAATATTCATCAGCCCCAGCATTTT. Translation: CASKEGNIHQPQHF.

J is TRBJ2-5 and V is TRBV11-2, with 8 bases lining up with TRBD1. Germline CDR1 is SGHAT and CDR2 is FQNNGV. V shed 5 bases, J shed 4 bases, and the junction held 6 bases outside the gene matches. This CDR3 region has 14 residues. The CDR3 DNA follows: TGTGCCAGCAGCCTCGACAGGGGATCAGAGACCCAGTACTTC. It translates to CASSLDRGSETQYF.

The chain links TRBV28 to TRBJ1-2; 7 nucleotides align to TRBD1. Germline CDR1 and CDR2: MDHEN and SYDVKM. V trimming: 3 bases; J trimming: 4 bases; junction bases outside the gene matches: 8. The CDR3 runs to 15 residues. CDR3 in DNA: TGTGCCAGCAGTTTGGCGGCAGGGGGGTCCTATGGCTACACCTTC. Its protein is CASSLAAGGSYGYTF.

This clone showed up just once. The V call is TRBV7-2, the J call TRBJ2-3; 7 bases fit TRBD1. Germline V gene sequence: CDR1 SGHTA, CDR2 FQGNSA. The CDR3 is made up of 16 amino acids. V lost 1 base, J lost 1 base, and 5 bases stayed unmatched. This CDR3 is CASSLEPGGCTDTQYF. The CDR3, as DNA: TGTGCCAGCAGCTTAGAGCCAGGGGGTTGCACAGATACGCAGTATTTT. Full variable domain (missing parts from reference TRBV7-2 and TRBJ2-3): GAGVSQSPSNKVTEKGKDVELRCDPISGHTALYWYRQSLGQGLEFLIYFQGNSAPDKSGLPSDRFSAERTGGSVSTLTIQRTQQEDSAVYLCASSLEPGGCTDTQYFGPGTRLTVL.

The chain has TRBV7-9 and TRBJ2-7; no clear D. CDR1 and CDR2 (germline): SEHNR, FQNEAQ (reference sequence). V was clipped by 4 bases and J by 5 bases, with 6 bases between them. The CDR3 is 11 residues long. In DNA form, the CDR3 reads TGTGCCAGCAGCTCAAAGCACGAGCAGTACTTC. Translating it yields CASSSKHEQYF.

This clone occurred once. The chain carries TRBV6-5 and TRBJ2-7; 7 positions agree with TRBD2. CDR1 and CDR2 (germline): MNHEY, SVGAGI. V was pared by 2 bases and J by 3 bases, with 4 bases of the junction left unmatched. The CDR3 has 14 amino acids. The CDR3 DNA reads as TGTGCCAGCAGTTACGGGACTAACGGCTACGAGCAGTACTTC. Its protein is CASSYGTNGYEQYF.

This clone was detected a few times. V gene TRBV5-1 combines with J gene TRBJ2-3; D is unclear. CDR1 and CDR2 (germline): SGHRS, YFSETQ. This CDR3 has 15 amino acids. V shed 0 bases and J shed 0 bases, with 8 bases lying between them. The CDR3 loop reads CASSLDSSSTDTQYF. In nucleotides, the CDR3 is TGCGCCAGCAGCTTGGACAGCTCTAGCACAGATACGCAGTATTTT.

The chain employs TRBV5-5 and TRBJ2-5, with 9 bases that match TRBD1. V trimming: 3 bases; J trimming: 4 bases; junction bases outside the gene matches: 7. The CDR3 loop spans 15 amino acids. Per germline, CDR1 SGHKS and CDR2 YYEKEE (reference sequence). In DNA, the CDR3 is TGTGCCAGCAGCTCCTGGGGACAGGGAGGAGAGACCCAGTACTTC. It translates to CASSSWGQGGETQYF.

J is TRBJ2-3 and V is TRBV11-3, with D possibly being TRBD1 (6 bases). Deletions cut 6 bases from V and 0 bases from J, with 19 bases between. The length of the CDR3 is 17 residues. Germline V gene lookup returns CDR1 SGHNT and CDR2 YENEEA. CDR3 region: CASSRTGHSASTDTQYF. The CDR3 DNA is TGTGCCAGCAGTCGAACGGGACACTCCGCTAGCACAGATACGCAGTATTTT.

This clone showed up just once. The CDR3 DNA reads TGTGCCAGCAGCGTAGGGAACAGGGCGTACGAGCAGTACTTC. This codes for CASSVGNRAYEQYF. The gene calls are TRBV9 and TRBJ2-7; a possible D gene is TRBD1 (6 bases). V lost 0 bases to trimming and J lost 4 bases, with 11 bases between them. The CDR3 totals 14 residues. Germline loops: CDR1 SGDLS, CDR2 YYNGEE.

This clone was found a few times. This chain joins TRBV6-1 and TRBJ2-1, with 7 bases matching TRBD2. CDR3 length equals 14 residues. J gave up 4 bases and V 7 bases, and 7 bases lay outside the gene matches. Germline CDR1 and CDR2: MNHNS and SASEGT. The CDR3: CASMGGRVYNEQFF. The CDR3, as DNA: TGTGCCAGCATGGGGGGGAGGGTTTACAATGAGCAGTTCTTC.

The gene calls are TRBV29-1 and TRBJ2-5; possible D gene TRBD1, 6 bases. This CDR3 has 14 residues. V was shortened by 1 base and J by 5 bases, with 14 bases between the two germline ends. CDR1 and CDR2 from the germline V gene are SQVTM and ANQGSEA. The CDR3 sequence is CSVEGAGVGETQYF. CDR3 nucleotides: TGCAGCGTTGAAGGGGCAGGGGTGGGGGAGACCCAGTACTTC.

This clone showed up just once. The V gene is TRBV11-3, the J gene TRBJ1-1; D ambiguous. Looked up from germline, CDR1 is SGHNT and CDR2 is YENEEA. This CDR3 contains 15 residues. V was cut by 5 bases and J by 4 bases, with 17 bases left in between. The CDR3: CASSPSLIGSTEAFF. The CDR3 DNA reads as TGTGCCAGCAGCCCCTCCTTAATAGGGAGCACTGAAGCTTTCTTT. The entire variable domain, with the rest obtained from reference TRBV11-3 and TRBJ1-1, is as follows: EAGVVQSPRYKIIEKKQPVAFWCNPISGHNTLYWYLQNLGQGPELLIRYENEEAVDDSQLPKDRFSAERLKGVDSTLKIQPAELGDSAVYLCASSPSLIGSTEAFFGQGTRLTVV.

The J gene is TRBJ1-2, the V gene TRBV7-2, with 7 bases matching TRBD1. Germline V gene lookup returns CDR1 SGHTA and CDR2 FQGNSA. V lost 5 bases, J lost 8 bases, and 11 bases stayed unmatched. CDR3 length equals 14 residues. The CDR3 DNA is TGTGCCAGCAGCCTCCAGACAGGGCAGATGGGCTACACCTTC. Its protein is CASSLQTGQMGYTF.

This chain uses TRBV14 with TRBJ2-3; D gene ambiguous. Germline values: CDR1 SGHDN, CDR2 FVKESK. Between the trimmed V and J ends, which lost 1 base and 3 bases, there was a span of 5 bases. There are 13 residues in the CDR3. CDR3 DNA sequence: TGTGCCAGCAGCCAAGGAGTGACAGATACGCAGTATTTT. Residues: CASSQGVTDTQYF.

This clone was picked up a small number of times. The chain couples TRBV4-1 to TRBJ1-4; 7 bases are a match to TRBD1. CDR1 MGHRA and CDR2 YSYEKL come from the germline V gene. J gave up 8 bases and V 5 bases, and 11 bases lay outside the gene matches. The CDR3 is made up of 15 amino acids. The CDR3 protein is CASSISDRVNEKLFF. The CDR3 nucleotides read TGCGCCAGCAGCATATCCGACAGGGTTAACGAAAAACTGTTTTTT.

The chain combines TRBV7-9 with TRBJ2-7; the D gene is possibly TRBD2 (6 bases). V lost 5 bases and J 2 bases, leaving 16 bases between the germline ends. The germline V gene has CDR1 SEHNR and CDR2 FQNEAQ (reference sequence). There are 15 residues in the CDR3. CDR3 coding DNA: TGTGCCAGCAGCCAAGGGCCAGGGAGGACCTACGAGCAGTACTTC. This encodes CASSQGPGRTYEQYF.